One and the same sample provided the 9 T cell receptor beta chains below, sequenced in a study of blood T cell repertoires in COVID-19. Sequencing was performed with immunoSEQ multiplex PCR; in TCRdb, only in-frame clones are kept and a portion is missing. The sample yields roughly 53,000 clones, 90% seen once. Sequencing used peripheral blood. These receptors were obtained from a woman in her thirties or forties with active COVID-19.

The rearrangement joins TRBV9 to TRBJ2-3, with 7 positions matching TRBD1. V shed 4 bases and J 0 bases; nucleotides not matched to a gene: 8. Germline CDR1 and CDR2: SGDLS and YYNGEE. This CDR3 spans 16 amino acids. The CDR3 spells CASSPSPTGSTDTQYF. DNA for the CDR3: TGTGCCAGCAGCCCTTCTCCGACAGGGAGCACAGATACGCAGTATTTT.

The chain is built from TRBV4-2 and TRBJ2-7, with D perhaps TRBD2 (5 bases). Trimming pared 5 bases from V and 5 bases from J, leaving 16 bases between. CDR1 LGHNA and CDR2 YNFKEQ come from the germline V gene. The CDR3 length is 14 residues. As DNA, the CDR3 is TGTGCCAGCAGCTCGCTTACGGTCGGGAACGAGCAGTACTTC. Its translation: CASSSLTVGNEQYF.

The chain employs TRBV3-1 (or the pseudogene TRBV3-2) and TRBJ1-4, with TRBD1 matching over 10 bases. CDR3 size: 14 residues. V trimming: 4 bases; J trimming: 8 bases; junction bases outside the gene matches: 4. CDR1 and CDR2 (germline): LGHDT, YNNKEL (reference sequence). The CDR3 region has the DNA TGTGCCAGCAGCCGGGACAGGGGAGGAGAAAAACTGTTTTTT. Its protein product is CASSRDRGGEKLFF.

The V gene is TRBV18, the J gene TRBJ2-7; D possibly corresponds to TRBD1 (5 bases). V shed 0 bases and J shed 4 bases, with 10 bases lying between them. Germline CDR1 is KGHSH and CDR2 is LQKENI. The CDR3 is 14 amino acids. The CDR3 DNA sequence: TGTGCCAGCTCACCACCTGACAGAGATTACGAGCAGTACTTC. As protein: CASSPPDRDYEQYF.

The sample holds a few counts of this clone. The J gene is TRBJ1-1, the V gene TRBV2; tentatively, D is TRBD1 (5 bases). V shed 6 bases and J shed 4 bases, with 18 bases lying between them. Germline lookup yields CDR1 SNHLY and CDR2 FYNNEI. The CDR3 totals 15 residues. CDR3: CASREYQGFGTEAFF. CDR3 DNA sequence: TGTGCCAGCAGAGAGTATCAGGGTTTTGGCACTGAAGCTTTCTTT.

The V and J genes are TRBV30 and TRBJ2-7; 9 bases are a match to TRBD1. The CDR3 sequence is 15 residues long. Germline assignment: CDR1 GTSNPN and CDR2 SVGIG (reference sequence). Unmatched junction bases numbered 8, after V lost 3 bases and J lost 2 bases. CDR3 protein: CAWRVTGTGTYEQYF. The DNA of the CDR3 is TGTGCCTGGAGGGTAACCGGGACAGGGACCTACGAGCAGTACTTC.

J is TRBJ1-5 and V is TRBV9; the D is unclear. Looked up from germline, CDR1 is SGDLS and CDR2 is YYNGEE. With 1 base removed from V and 5 bases from J, the gap between germline ends came to 7 bases. CDR3 length: 13 amino acids. The CDR3 bases are TGTGCCAGCAGCGTAACTATAGATCAGCCCCAGCATTTT. It codes for CASSVTIDQPQHF.

The chain is built from TRBV9 and TRBJ2-3; a possible D gene is TRBD2 (5 bases). CDR1 is SGDLS, CDR2 YYNGEE, per germline. The germline V and J ends were trimmed by 4 bases and 0 bases, with 9 bases remaining between them. The CDR3 sequence is 14 residues long. For the CDR3, the DNA is TGTGCCAGCAGCTTGGACTTGAGCACAGATACGCAGTATTTT. Residues: CASSLDLSTDTQYF.

In its sample, this clone was seen once. The chain uses TRBV5-1 and TRBJ1-5, with D tentatively TRBD1 (5 bases). Trimming took off 0 bases at V and 7 bases at J, with 11 bases between the two ends. Germline-derived CDR1 and CDR2 are SGHRS and YFSETQ. The length of the CDR3 is 14 residues. The CDR3 loop is CASSLAGGEQPQHF. DNA of the CDR3: TGCGCCAGCAGCTTGGCGGGGGGGGAGCAGCCCCAGCATTTT.